These T cell receptor beta chains were read from a single sample in a study of T cell responses to AZD1222 COVID-19 vaccine. Data came from immunoSEQ multiplex PCR; TCRdb stores just in-frame clones and leaves some out. The repertoire holds more than 120,000 clones, with 88% as singletons. Sample: peripheral blood, taken 28 days after the second dose of the MenACWY control vaccine. These receptors all stem from an adult who received the MenACWY meningococcal vaccine as a control. The CDR3 runs from the conserved cysteine through the conserved F or W. The order of the fields is V gene, J gene, clone size, D gene, CDR3 DNA, CDR3 protein. D genes are given only for firm matches. Expanded clones get a size class; other rows say once, few or many, or leave the size out.

TRBV19	TRBJ1-1	-	-	TGTGCCAGTAGTGGGGAGATAAGGGGTGAAGCTTTCTTT	CASSGEIRGEAFF
TRBV7-3	TRBJ1-5	few	-	TGTGCCAGCAGCTTAGGAGGGAAAGGCCAGCCCCAGCATTTT	CASSLGGKGQPQHF
TRBV28	TRBJ2-7	-	TRBD2	TGTGCCAGCAGTTTATCGGGGAGGGTCTACGAGCAGTACTTC	CASSLSGRVYEQYF
TRBV5-4	TRBJ2-3	-	TRBD2	TGTGCCAGCAGCCCCCTTGGTGCGGGGGGCGCAGATACGCAGTATTTT	CASSPLGAGGADTQYF
TRBV15	TRBJ1-5	once	-	TGTGCCACCAGCAGACAGGGGAATCAGCCCCAGCATTTT	CATSRQGNQPQHF
TRBV5-1	TRBJ2-7	-	TRBD1	TGCGCCAGCAGCTTGGCCTCAGACAGGGGGCAGTACTTC	CASSLASDRGQYF
TRBV19	TRBJ1-5	-	-	TGTGCCAGTAGTATTCGATTGGATCAGCCCCAGCATTTT	CASSIRLDQPQHF
TRBV4-3	TRBJ2-3	-	-	TGCGCCAGCAGCCAAGGACAGACCTCTAGCACAGATACGCAGTATTTT	CASSQGQTSSTDTQYF
TRBV6-2/TRBV6-3	TRBJ2-7	once	-	TGTGCCAGCAGTTTCCGGGGCGACGAGCAGTACTTC	CASSFRGDEQYF
TRBV9	TRBJ2-5	-	TRBD2	TGTGCCAGCAGCCCTCGAGCGGGGGTAGGGCCTGAGTACTTC	CASSPRAGVGPEYF
TRBV5-6	TRBJ1-5	-	-	TGTGCCAGCATGAAATACAGGGTGGCGAATCAGCCCCAGCATTTT	CASMKYRVANQPQHF
TRBV2	TRBJ2-7	-	-	TGTGCCAGCAGTGAGATCAGGACGGGTAGCTCCTACGAGCAGTACTTC	CASSEIRTGSSYEQYF
TRBV9	TRBJ1-4	-	-	TGTGCCAGCAGCCCCCATCTTGAAGACAAACTGTTTTTT	CASSPHLEDKLFF
TRBV28	TRBJ2-7	few	TRBD2	TGTGCCAGCAGTTCCCCTGGGACTAGCGGATTCTACGAGCAGTACTTC	CASSSPGTSGFYEQYF
TRBV14	TRBJ1-6	once	-	TGTGCCAGCAGCCAAGATGCTAAGGGGGTTTCAGGTAATTCACCCCTCCACTTT	CASSQDAKGVSGNSPLHF
TRBV4-1	TRBJ1-1	-	-	TGCGCCAGCAGCCAAGTAGTTGGGAACACTGAAGCTTTCTTT	CASSQVVGNTEAFF
TRBV5-6	TRBJ2-2	-	TRBD1	TGTGCCAGCAGCTTGAGAGGACAGGGCCACACCGGGGAGCTGTTTTTT	CASSLRGQGHTGELFF
TRBV18	TRBJ1-1	-	-	TGTGCCAGCTCACCATCGGGGACCATGAACACTGAAGCTTTCTTT	CASSPSGTMNTEAFF
TRBV6-6	TRBJ2-7	-	-	TGTGCCAGCAGTCAAAATTTCGAGCAGTACTTC	CASSQNFEQYF
TRBV2	TRBJ1-4	-	-	TGTGCCAGCAGTGACCGGGGGCTAAATGAAAAACTGTTTTTT	CASSDRGLNEKLFF
TRBV19	TRBJ2-1	-	-	TGTGCCAGTAGTATATTGGGGGTTTCCTACAATGAGCAGTTCTTC	CASSILGVSYNEQFF
TRBV9	TRBJ1-1	-	-	TGTGCCAGCAGCGGGACAGAGAAAACTGAAGCTTTCTTT	CASSGTEKTEAFF
TRBV19	TRBJ1-2	-	TRBD1	TGTGCCAGTAGGAAAAGCACTCTTCTGGGACAGCTATCCGAAGGCTACACCTTC	CASRKSTLLGQLSEGYTF
TRBV11-2	TRBJ1-1	-	-	TGTGCCAGCAGCGCGGACAGTGACACTGAAGCTTTCTTT	CASSADSDTEAFF
TRBV19	TRBJ1-5	-	-	TGTGCCAGTCGTAGGGGACTTAATCAGCCCCAGCATTTT	CASRRGLNQPQHF
TRBV4-3	TRBJ2-3	-	-	TGCGCCAGCAGCCAGGATCCTAGGGGGGATACGCAGTATTTT	CASSQDPRGDTQYF
TRBV7-2	TRBJ1-5	-	-	TGTGCCAGCAGCTTAGTCGGGACACAGAATCAGCCCCAGCATTTT	CASSLVGTQNQPQHF
TRBV7-8	TRBJ1-5	-	-	TGTGCCAGCAGCTTAGGTCGCAGCCGCAATCAGCCCCAGCATTTT	CASSLGRSRNQPQHF
TRBV5-1	TRBJ1-2	-	-	TGCGCCAGCAGCTTGGTGCCAGGCAACACTAACTATGGCTACACCTTC	CASSLVPGNTNYGYTF
TRBV18	TRBJ1-6	-	-	TGTGCCAGCTCACCACTATCGGAAAACAATTCACCCCTCCACTTT	CASSPLSENNSPLHF
TRBV6-6	TRBJ1-1	-	-	TGTGCCAGCACCCCTCCGGGGGGTACTGAAGCTTTCTTT	CASTPPGGTEAFF
TRBV19	TRBJ1-2	-	-	TGTGCCAGTAGTGCTCGGGACCGACTATATGGCTACACCTTC	CASSARDRLYGYTF
TRBV7-8	TRBJ2-3	-	TRBD2	TGTGCCAGCAGCTTAACACTAGCGGGGACCACAGATACGCAGTATTTT	CASSLTLAGTTDTQYF
TRBV18	TRBJ1-1	once	-	TGTGCCAGCTCACCACCCTATAGCCGGGGCAGCCTTGAAGCTTTCTTT	CASSPPYSRGSLEAFF
TRBV28	TRBJ2-1	-	TRBD1	TGTGCCAGCACCTCGGGGACAGGGGGGATAAATGAGCAGTTCTTC	CASTSGTGGINEQFF
TRBV7-2	TRBJ1-5	-	TRBD1	TGTGCCAGCAGCCCCAGGGACAGGGGCAATCAGCCCCAGCATTTT	CASSPRDRGNQPQHF
TRBV9	TRBJ1-5	-	-	TGTGCCAGAAAGGCGGGGGCCGACCAGCCCCAGCATTTT	CARKAGADQPQHF
TRBV27	TRBJ2-7	-	-	TGTGCCAGCAGATCACAGGGCCACGAGCAGTACTTC	CASRSQGHEQYF
TRBV21-1	TRBJ1-3	-	-	TGTGCCAGCAGCAAAGAATCAGGTAGCTCTGGAAACACCATATATTTT	CASSKESGSSGNTIYF
TRBV5-6	TRBJ2-7	-	TRBD1	TGTGCCAGCAGCTCTTTGGGACAGGGGAATTACGAGCAGTACTTC	CASSSLGQGNYEQYF
TRBV6-2/TRBV6-3	TRBJ2-7	once	TRBD2	TGTGCCAGCAGTTACTCGGGACTAGCGGATTACGAGCAGTACTTC	CASSYSGLADYEQYF
TRBV10-1	TRBJ1-4	-	-	TGCGCCAGCAGTGGGTGGGCGGATAATGAAAAACTGTTTTTT	CASSGWADNEKLFF
TRBV12-3/TRBV12-4	TRBJ1-2	-	-	TGTGCCAGCAGTTCCGGGCCCCACTATGGCTACACCTTC	CASSSGPHYGYTF
TRBV25-1	TRBJ1-1	-	-	TGTGCCAGCATTCCTTTGGGGGGTTCCAACACTGAAGCTTTCTTT	CASIPLGGSNTEAFF
TRBV7-9	TRBJ2-2	-	TRBD1	TGTGCCAGCAGCGCCCAGGGACAGGCGAACACCGGGGAGCTGTTTTTT	CASSAQGQANTGELFF
TRBV19	TRBJ2-7	-	TRBD2	TGTGCCAGTAGTTCCCTAGCGGGGGGCTCCTACGAGCAGTACTTC	CASSSLAGGSYEQYF
TRBV6-4	TRBJ2-1	-	-	TGTGCCAGCAGTGACCGGGGTCTTGAGCAGTTCTTC	CASSDRGLEQFF
TRBV7-2	TRBJ1-2	-	-	TGTGCCAGCAACGACCGCCGGGACGGGATGTATGGCTACACCTTC	CASNDRRDGMYGYTF
TRBV5-8	TRBJ1-2	-	TRBD1	TGTGCCAGCTCCCTGGGACAGTCTTATTATACCAACTATGGCTACACCTTC	CASSLGQSYYTNYGYTF
TRBV30	TRBJ1-6	-	-	TGTGCCCCAGGGGTTTACGGGATACCCAATTCACCCCTCCACTTT	CAPGVYGIPNSPLHF
TRBV19	TRBJ2-3	-	-	TGTGCCAGTAGTGTCACTCAGTTTGGGGACCGCACAGATACGCAGTATTTT	CASSVTQFGDRTDTQYF
TRBV30	TRBJ2-2	few	-	TGTGCCTGGAGTGTACAGAGCAACACCGGGGAGCTGTTTTTT	CAWSVQSNTGELFF
TRBV24-1	TRBJ2-1	once	TRBD2	TGTGCCACCAGTGATTTTTCCAGCGGGAGGGCCATCGGGGAGCAGTTCTTC	CATSDFSSGRAIGEQFF
TRBV4-1	TRBJ1-2	few	-	TGCGCCAGCAGCCACCCGGCGATGGGGGGGAAGGGTGGCTACACCTTC	CASSHPAMGGKGGYTF
TRBV7-2	TRBJ1-6	-	-	TGTGCCAGCAGCTTAGAGTGGCAGGGTAGTTCACCCCTCCACTTT	CASSLEWQGSSPLHF